This T cell receptor (beta chain) was sequenced during a study of long-term antiretroviral therapy in people with HIV (dated by TCRdb to between 2021 and 2024). At the level of the whole study: The earliest samples were collected roughly a decade before the 2015 WHO recommendation for immediate ART, at a time when ART was usually postponed until CD4 counts fell. A total of over 150 cryopreserved PBMC samples came from a few dozen adults with confirmed HIV infection and were collected serially over a mean of roughly six years (range 1-12). Among the 30 to 35 participants with HIV, around 10 were female. This retrospective serial study examined whether starting ART and sustained HIV suppression were associated with changes in the composition and diversity of the TRB repertoire in peripheral blood. Test extractions of a monoclonal T-cell line alongside a few dozen polyclonal samples showed no cross-contamination during QIAcube processing. What the authors observed across the whole study: Unsorted PBMC were profiled instead of sorted CD4+ and CD8+ T cells because pre-ART samples had limited cell numbers. The samples span the years 2004 to 2017, and the ART regimens used may be less effective than current regimens. ART initiation was associated with a significant increase in TRB diversity, but diversity stayed significantly below transplant donor controls even after long-term ART. Inferences about post-ART repertoire changes are limited because no data were available on ART adherence, viral resistance or therapy changes. At every time point, the repertoire was dominated by expanded TRB clones first identified before ART initiation, although this dominance fluctuated and, in many PLHIV, declined after ART. Owing to limited PBMC availability, only the TCR beta chain was sequenced, without alpha chain pairing. Narrower CDR3 length ranges were observed in HIV repertoires than in controls, and an antigen-experienced repertoire with only a slight naive shift after ART was suggested by the network structure.

To be included, a participant needed at least one PBMC sample from before ART initiation plus at least two post-ART samples. Treatment was received in the United States of America by all participants with HIV. Before DNA extraction, cryopreserved samples of about 0.95-10 million PBMC were thawed and then washed. At the time of the earliest PBMC sample, participants with HIV were aged between about 23 and 55 years. Per participant, PBMC samples came from 1-4 timepoints prior to ART initiation and 2-8 timepoints following ART initiation, for a median of 7 samples. For every participant, serial HIV viral load, CD4+ T-cell count, ART history and demographic data were obtained. Genomic DNA was extracted from unsorted PBMC with a Qiagen kit on a QIAcube, processed in batches of 12 samples. The CDR3 sequence holds 14 residues, the cysteine and phenylalanine included. Left in the record is the CDR3 DNA by itself, 42 bases read in frame from the first base. A distance of 15 bases separates the germline ends of V and J, which lose 3 bases and 9 bases respectively. Via the germline V gene, CDR1 is MDHEN and CDR2 SYDVKM.

The immunoSEQ hsTCRB v3.0 assay was used at survey level resolution to sequence the TRB variable region. TRB sequencing targeted a depth of about 40,000-50,000 T-cell genomes per sample. TRB libraries were pooled and sequenced on an Illumina MiSeq using a v3 150-cycle kit. The published analysis was carried out like this. Repertoire analysis was performed in R inside a reproducible Nextflow workflow that covered QC, data transformation and analysis. LymphoSeq2, an R package for exploring AIRR-Seq data, was used to implement custom analyses. A few samples yielding fewer than 5000 total TRB sequences were excluded, leaving about 190 analyzed HIV repertoires. Among the 190 or so HIV repertoires that were kept, under 60 were collected before ART initiation and under 150 were collected after ART initiation. Repertoires were downsampled to 5000 TRB nucleotide sequences, and summary statistics were averaged over 100 downsampling iterations. TRB sequences were retained for analysis only if CDR3 regions of at least seven amino acids were present. Diversity was assessed using a clonality score derived from Shannon entropy and using the Gini coefficient. In the repertoire networks, any two of the top 5000 CDR3 amino acid sequences were linked whenever the two sequences differed by an edit distance of one. GLIPH2 predicted antigen specificity groups and MHC restriction for TRB CDR3 amino acid sequences. To flag known associations with CMV, EBV, HIV or tissue antigens, CDR3 amino acid sequences were compared against VDJdb and McPAS-TCR. Pre-ART, post-ART and control groups were compared with Wilcoxon signed-rank tests and Holm-Bonferroni correction. The source is immuneACCESS, and TCRdb retained only in-frame sequences with V and J called. Part of the clones is not carried over; for the studies checked, unresolved V genes explain less than half of this, and the remainder is unexplained. D and trimming come from the DNA, and the V and J calls and clone size come from that table. The table for this sample lists under 50,000 clones; less than 95% of them were counted only once. Of the sample, approximately 2.2% is held by the ten largest clones.

With regard to this clone: Which antigen it targets is not known. Base qualities are not at hand, and no much larger clone is one base apart.

The sequenced sample was unsorted PBMCs, obtained 9.2 years after starting antiretroviral therapy. This receptor was obtained from a man between 25 and 39 years old with HIV. The chain links TRBV28 with TRBJ1-3; no confident D gene assignment can be made. The CDR3 protein: CASSFHSAAATIYF. The nucleotide sequence is TGTGCCAGCAGTTTCCACAGCGCGGCCGCCACCATATATTTT. This CDR3, with the reference TRBV28 and TRBJ1-3 proteins standing in past its ends, gives the full variable domain DVKVTQSSRYLVKRTGEKVFLECVQDMDHENMFWYRQDPGLGLRLIYFSYDVKMKEKGDIPEGYSVSREKKERFSLILESASTNQTSMYLCASSFHSAAATIYFGEGSWLTVV.